Following are 2 T cell receptor beta chains from one sample sequenced in a study of OX40 agonist ivuxolimab in advanced cancers. The library came from the immunoSEQ multiplex PCR assay. TCRdb took over this immuneACCESS table, retaining in-frame rearrangements with V and J assigned. Such tables are incomplete; in checked studies, under half of the missing clones stem from an unresolved V gene, and the remainder is unexplained. This sample lists roughly 60,000 clones; about 88% were detected once. 2.1% of the sample goes to the ten largest clones. Material: CD4+ or CD8+ T cells sorted from blood, obtained in a trial of the OX40 agonist ivuxolimab. The receptor set was obtained from an adult with an advanced solid tumor such as melanoma, head and neck, liver or kidney cancer.

This clone was recorded once. V gene TRBV27 combines with J gene TRBJ2-3; 13 nucleotides agree with TRBD2. Germline V lookup: CDR1 MNHEY, CDR2 SMNVEV (reference sequence). The CDR3 loop spans 14 amino acids. J was trimmed by 7 bases and V by 5 bases; bases with no gene match: 3. The CDR3 spells CASSRTSGGYTQYF. The CDR3 DNA reads as TGTGCCAGCAGTCGGACTAGCGGGGGCTATACGCAGTATTTT.

The chain employs TRBV5-1 and TRBJ1-1; unclear D gene. The CDR3 has 17 amino acids. CDR1 and CDR2 from the germline V gene are SGHRS and YFSETQ. Trimming took 3 bases from V and 0 from J, leaving 18 bases between them. CDR3 in DNA: TGCGCCAGCAGCTCGACGCCTGCCAGCCTATTGAACACTGAAGCTTTCTTT. It translates to CASSSTPASLLNTEAFF.